A single sample is the source of the 17 T cell receptor beta chains below, sequenced in a study of blood T cells in healthy people across ages. Primers used in a second PCR of about 6 to 11 cycles were a sample-barcoded 5' primer and a J-beta primer mix. MiXCR, applied by TCRdb to the 5' RACE reads, yields one record per CDR3 protein. The table shows hundreds of thousands of distinct CDR3 sequences, with 45% to 60% occurring only once. The sequencing sample was made of blood. The receptors come from a woman of 80 years or more in good health.

The rearrangement uses TRBV7-2 and TRBJ1-2, with TRBD1 matching over 9 bases. There are 14 residues in the CDR3. The junction had 6 bases not matched to a gene; V was cut back by 7 bases and J by 3 bases. The V gene's germline CDR1 is SGHTA and CDR2 FQGNSA. The CDR3 coding sequence is TGTGCCAGCACCGCTCGACAGGGGGACTATGGCTACACCTTC. Amino acids: CASTARQGDYGYTF.

V usage is TRBV2 and J usage is TRBJ2-7, with 9 bases lining up with TRBD2. Germline loops: CDR1 SNHLY, CDR2 FYNNEI. The CDR3 is 18 amino acids. The V and J ends lost 3 bases and 7 bases, in that order; junction bases with no gene match: 19. CDR3 in DNA: TGTGCCAGCAGTGAGAGTGGAAATTGGCGGGGGGGCGATTTGGAGCAGTACTTC. Its protein product is CASSESGNWRGGDLEQYF.

A few counts support this clonotype. The rearrangement links TRBV3-1 to TRBJ2-4; D is perhaps TRBD2 (5 bases). The length of the CDR3 is 14 residues. V lost 5 bases and J 7 bases, leaving 15 bases between the germline ends. Germline lookup yields CDR1 LGHDT and CDR2 YNNKEL (reference sequence). Here the CDR3 reads CASSGSGTGNIQYF. For the CDR3, the DNA is TGTGCCAGCAGCGGAAGCGGCACCGGGAACATTCAGTACTTC. The variable domain in full, with the rest retrieved from reference TRBV3-1 and TRBJ2-4, is DTAVSQTPKYLVTQMGNDKSIKCEQNLGHDTMYWYKQDSKKFLKIMFSYNNKELIINETVPNRFSPKSPDKAHLNLHINSLELGDSAVYFCASSGSGTGNIQYFGAGTRLSVL.

This clonotype was recorded many times. The CDR3 DNA is TGCGCCAGCAGCCTGGACAGTCAATATCAGCCCCAGCATTTT. The encoded protein is CASSLDSQYQPQHF. This chain uses TRBV5-1 with TRBJ1-5, with D perhaps matching TRBD1 (6 bases). CDR1 is SGHRS and CDR2 is YFSETQ in the germline V gene. Trimming took 4 bases from V and 5 from J, leaving 13 bases between them. CDR3 length: 14 amino acids. The variable domain in full, with the rest retrieved from reference TRBV5-1 and TRBJ1-5, is KAGVTQTPRYLIKTRGQQVTLSCSPISGHRSVSWYQQTPGQGLQFLFEYFSETQRNKGNFPGRFSGRQFSNSRSEMNVSTLELGDSALYLCASSLDSQYQPQHFGDGTRLSIL.

The chain is built from TRBV7-9 and TRBJ2-1, with unresolved D. The V gene lost 5 bases and the J gene lost 8 bases, with 13 bases spanning the gap. Germline loops: CDR1 SEHNR, CDR2 FQNEAQ (reference sequence). The CDR3 runs 13 residues. Here the CDR3 reads CASSVEAGYEQFF. The CDR3, as DNA: TGTGCCAGCAGCGTCGAAGCAGGCTATGAGCAGTTCTTC. Full variable domain (rest looked up from reference TRBV7-9 and TRBJ2-1): DTGVSQNPRHKITKRGQNVTFRCDPISEHNRLYWYRQTLGQGPEFLTYFQNEAQLEKSRLLSDRFSAERPKGSFSTLEIQRTEQGDSAMYLCASSVEAGYEQFFGPGTRLTVL.

Points on this clonotype: One end of the junction does not line up with germline, which may come from a read error. The V call is TRBV5-6, the J call TRBJ2-1, with D perhaps matching TRBD1 or TRBD2 (5 bases each). The CDR3 runs 14 residues. Germline-derived CDR1 and CDR2 are SGHDT and YYEEEE. The CDR3 DNA is TGTGCCAGCAGCTTGGGGGGGACCGACAATGGGCAGTTCTTC. This codes for CASSLGGTDNGQFF.

A note on this clonotype: This may be a read error, as it is one base from a much larger clone. The chain couples TRBV12-3 or TRBV12-4 to TRBJ1-1; TRBD1 is a possible D gene (5 bases). This CDR3 comprises 13 residues. The CDR3 nucleotides read TGTGCCAGCAGTCCAGGGACGAACCCTGAAGATTTCTTT. Encoded protein: CASSPGTNPEDFF.

This clonotype showed up many times. V usage is TRBV5-1 and J usage is TRBJ2-1; TRBD2 matches at 13 bases. Trimming removed 7 bases from V and 10 bases from J; junction bases left unmatched: 5. The CDR3 consists of 13 residues. Germline CDR1 SGHRS, CDR2 YFSETQ. For the CDR3, the DNA is TGCGCCAGCTCACTGGGACTAGCGGGAGAGCAGTTCTTC. Translating gives CASSLGLAGEQFF.

Turning to this clonotype: Since a much larger clone is just one base distant, this may be a read error. The chain combines TRBV5-1 with TRBJ2-5, with a possible D match to TRBD2 (7 bases). CDR1 and CDR2 (germline): SGHRS, YFSETQ. Between the trimmed V and J ends, which lost 7 bases and 11 bases, there was a span of 27 bases. The CDR3 extends over 15 amino acids. CDR3 sequence reads: CASYSGAGAYNEQYF. The CDR3 coding sequence is TGCGCCAGCTACAGCGGGGCAGGGGCCTACAATGAGCAGTACTTC.

This chain joins TRBV18 and TRBJ1-4, with D perhaps TRBD1 (5 bases). CDR1 is KGHSH and CDR2 is LQKENI in the germline V gene. The CDR3 spans 14 residues. V was trimmed by 2 bases and J by 7 bases, leaving 11 bases between them. CDR3 protein: CASSPGAGGEKLFF. CDR3 DNA: TGTGCCAGCTCACCAGGGGCCGGCGGTGAAAAACTGTTTTTT.

This clonotype was seen a few times. The chain joins TRBV28 to TRBJ2-4, with no clear D. Per the germline V gene, CDR1 is MDHEN and CDR2 is SYDVKM. The CDR3 totals 14 residues. V lost 6 bases to trimming and J lost 3 bases, with 12 bases between them. The CDR3 DNA is TGTGCCAGCAGGAATACTGGGAACAAAAACATTCAGTACTTC. Its translation is CASRNTGNKNIQYF. Full variable domain (remainder filled in from reference TRBV28 and TRBJ2-4): DVKVTQSSRYLVKRTGEKVFLECVQDMDHENMFWYRQDPGLGLRLIYFSYDVKMKEKGDIPEGYSVSREKKERFSLILESASTNQTSMYLCASRNTGNKNIQYFGAGTRLSVL.

This chain connects TRBV7-9 to TRBJ1-2; D uncertain. V lost 3 bases, J lost 1 base, and 12 bases lay in between. The CDR3 has 15 residues. Germline CDR1 is SEHNR and CDR2 is FQNEAQ (reference sequence). CDR3 region: CASSFPGTVNYGYTF. The CDR3 nucleotides are TGTGCCAGCAGCTTTCCCGGAACGGTTAACTATGGCTACACCTTC.

V and J are TRBV6-6 and TRBJ2-2; TRBD1 might be the D (5 bases). Between the trimmed V and J ends, which lost 2 bases and 6 bases, there was a span of 10 bases. From germline, CDR1 is MNHNY and CDR2 SVGAGI (reference sequence). The CDR3 covers 14 residues. The CDR3 here is CASSYGRDPGELFF. CDR3 nucleotides: TGTGCCAGCAGTTACGGCAGGGATCCCGGGGAGCTGTTTTTT.

This clonotype showed up just once. V gene TRBV29-1 combines with J gene TRBJ2-7; D possibly corresponds to TRBD2 (6 bases). The germline gives CDR1 SQVTM, CDR2 ANQGSEA. The CDR3 spans 11 residues. V lost 8 bases to trimming and J lost 10 bases, with 18 bases between them. In DNA form, the CDR3 reads TGCAGCTCACTCCGGGGAGGTACCCAGTACTTC. Translating it yields CSSLRGGTQYF.

This clonotype was counted ten times or more. The chain is built from TRBV28 and TRBJ2-5; D remains ambiguous. The CDR3 extends over 13 amino acids. Trimming shortened V by 4 bases and J by 0 bases, and 6 bases separated the two germline ends. Germline loops: CDR1 MDHEN, CDR2 SYDVKM. The DNA for the CDR3 is TGTGCCAGCAGTTGGCTCAACCAAGAGACCCAGTACTTC. Amino acids: CASSWLNQETQYF.

The chain combines TRBV18 with TRBJ2-7; either TRBD1 or TRBD2 may supply D (5 bases each). The germline V gene encodes CDR1 KGHSH and CDR2 LQKENI. The CDR3 has 17 amino acids. Trimming stripped 2 bases from V and 3 bases from J, with 20 bases between. The CDR3 region is CASSPVGRALTIYEQYF. CDR3 in DNA: TGTGCCAGCTCACCAGTGGGACGGGCGCTCACCATCTACGAGCAGTACTTC.

This clonotype has only a few counts. This sequence may be a read error, since a much larger clone differs from it by one base. As DNA, the CDR3 is TGTGCCAGCAGGAGGAGCGGGGCTTACAATGAGCAGTACTTC. It is translated as CASRRSGAYNEQYF. The chain joins TRBV6-5 to TRBJ2-7; 7 bases match TRBD2. CDR1 and CDR2 (germline): MNHEY, SVGAGI. The CDR3 has 14 residues. The V segment lost 6 bases and the J segment 7 bases; nucleotides outside the gene matches: 12.